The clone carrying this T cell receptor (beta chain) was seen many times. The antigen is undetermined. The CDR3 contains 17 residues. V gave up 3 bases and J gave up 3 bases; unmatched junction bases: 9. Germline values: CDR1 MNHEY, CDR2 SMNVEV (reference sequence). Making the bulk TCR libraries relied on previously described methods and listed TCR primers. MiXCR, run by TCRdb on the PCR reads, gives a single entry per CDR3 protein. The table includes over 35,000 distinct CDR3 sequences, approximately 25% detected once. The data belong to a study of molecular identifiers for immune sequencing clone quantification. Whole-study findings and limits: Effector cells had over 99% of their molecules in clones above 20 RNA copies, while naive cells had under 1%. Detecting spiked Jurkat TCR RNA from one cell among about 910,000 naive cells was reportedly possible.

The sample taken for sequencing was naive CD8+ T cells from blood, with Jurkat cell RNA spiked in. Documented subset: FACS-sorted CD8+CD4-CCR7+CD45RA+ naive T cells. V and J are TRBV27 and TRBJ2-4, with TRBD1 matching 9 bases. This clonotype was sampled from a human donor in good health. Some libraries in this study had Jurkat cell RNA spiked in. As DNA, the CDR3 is TGTGCCAGCAGTTTGTCCGGGACAGGGCCGGGCAAAAACATTCAGTACTTC. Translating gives CASSLSGTGPGKNIQYF.